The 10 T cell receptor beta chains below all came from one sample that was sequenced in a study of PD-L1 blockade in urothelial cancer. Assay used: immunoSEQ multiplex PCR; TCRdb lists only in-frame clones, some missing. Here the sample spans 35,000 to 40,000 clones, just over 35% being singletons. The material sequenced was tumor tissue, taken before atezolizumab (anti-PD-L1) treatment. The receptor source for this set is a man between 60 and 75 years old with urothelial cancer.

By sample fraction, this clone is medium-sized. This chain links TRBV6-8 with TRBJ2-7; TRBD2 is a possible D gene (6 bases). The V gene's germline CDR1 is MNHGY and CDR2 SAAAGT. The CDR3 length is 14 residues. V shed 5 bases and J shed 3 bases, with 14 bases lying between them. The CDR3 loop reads CASSGGVLIYEQYF. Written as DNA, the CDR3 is TGTGCCAGCAGTGGAGGGGTTCTCATCTACGAGCAGTACTTC.

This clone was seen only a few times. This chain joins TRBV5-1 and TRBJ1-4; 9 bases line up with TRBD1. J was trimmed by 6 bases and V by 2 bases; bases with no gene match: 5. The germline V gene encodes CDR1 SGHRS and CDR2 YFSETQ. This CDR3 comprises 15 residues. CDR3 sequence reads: CASSLWDREDEKLFF. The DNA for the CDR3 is TGCGCCAGCAGCTTATGGGACAGGGAGGATGAAAAACTGTTTTTT.

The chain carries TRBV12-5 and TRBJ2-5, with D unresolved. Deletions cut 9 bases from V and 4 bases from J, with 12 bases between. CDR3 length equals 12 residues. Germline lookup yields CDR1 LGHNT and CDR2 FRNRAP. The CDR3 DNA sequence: TGTGCTAGCCAAGGAGATTCAGAGACCCAGTACTTC. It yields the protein CASQGDSETQYF.

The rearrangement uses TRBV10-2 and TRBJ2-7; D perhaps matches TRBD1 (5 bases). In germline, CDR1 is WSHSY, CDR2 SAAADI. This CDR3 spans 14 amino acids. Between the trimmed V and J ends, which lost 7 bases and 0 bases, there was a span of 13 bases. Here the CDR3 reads CASITGHSSYEQYF. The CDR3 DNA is TGCGCCAGCATTACAGGACATAGCTCCTACGAGCAGTACTTC.

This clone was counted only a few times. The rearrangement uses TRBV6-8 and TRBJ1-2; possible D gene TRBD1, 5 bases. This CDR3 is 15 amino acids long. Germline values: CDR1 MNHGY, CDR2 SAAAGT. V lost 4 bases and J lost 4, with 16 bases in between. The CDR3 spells CASSSPHDSTYGYTF. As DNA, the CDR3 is TGTGCCAGCAGTTCCCCTCATGACAGTACCTATGGCTACACCTTC.

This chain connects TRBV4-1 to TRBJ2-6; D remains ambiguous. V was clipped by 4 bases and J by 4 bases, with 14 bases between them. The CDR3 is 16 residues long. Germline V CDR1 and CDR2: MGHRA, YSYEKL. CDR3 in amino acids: CASSPPPGSGANVLTF. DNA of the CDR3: TGCGCCAGCAGCCCACCCCCCGGGTCCGGGGCCAACGTCCTGACTTTC.

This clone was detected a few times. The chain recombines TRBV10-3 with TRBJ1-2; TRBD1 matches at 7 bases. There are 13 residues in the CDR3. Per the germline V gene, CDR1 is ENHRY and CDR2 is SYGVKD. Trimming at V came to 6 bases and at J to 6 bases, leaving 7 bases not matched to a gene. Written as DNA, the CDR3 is TGTGCCATCAGCCTGCAGGGGGTGAATGGCTACACCTTC. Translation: CAISLQGVNGYTF.

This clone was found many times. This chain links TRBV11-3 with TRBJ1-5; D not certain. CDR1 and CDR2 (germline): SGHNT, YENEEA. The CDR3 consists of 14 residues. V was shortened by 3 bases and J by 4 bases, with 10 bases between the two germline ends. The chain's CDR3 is CASSLEGLNQPQHF. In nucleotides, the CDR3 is TGTGCCAGCAGCTTGGAGGGTCTAAATCAGCCCCAGCATTTT.

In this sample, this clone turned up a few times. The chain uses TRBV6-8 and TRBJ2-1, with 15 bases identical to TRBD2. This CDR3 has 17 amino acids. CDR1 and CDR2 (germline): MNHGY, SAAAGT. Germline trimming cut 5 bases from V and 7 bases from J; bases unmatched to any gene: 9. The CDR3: CASSTLGTSGGRNEQFF. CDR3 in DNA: TGTGCCAGCAGTACGCTGGGGACTAGCGGGGGGAGGAATGAGCAGTTCTTC.

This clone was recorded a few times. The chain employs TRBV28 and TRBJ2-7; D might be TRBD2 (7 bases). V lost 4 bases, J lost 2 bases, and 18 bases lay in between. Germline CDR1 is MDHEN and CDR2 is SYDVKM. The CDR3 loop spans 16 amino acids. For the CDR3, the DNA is TGTGCCAGCAGTTCTCTCCTAGGGGGAGGGGCCTACGAGCAGTACTTC. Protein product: CASSSLLGGGAYEQYF.